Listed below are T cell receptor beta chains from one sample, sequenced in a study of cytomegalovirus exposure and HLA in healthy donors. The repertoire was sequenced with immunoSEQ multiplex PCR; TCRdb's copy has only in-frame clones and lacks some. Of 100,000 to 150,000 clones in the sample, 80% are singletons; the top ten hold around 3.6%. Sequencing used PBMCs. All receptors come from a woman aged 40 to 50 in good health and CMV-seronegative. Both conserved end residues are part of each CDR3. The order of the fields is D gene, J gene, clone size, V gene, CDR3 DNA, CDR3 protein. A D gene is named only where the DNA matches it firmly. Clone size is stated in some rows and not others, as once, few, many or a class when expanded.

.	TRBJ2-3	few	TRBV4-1	TGCGCCAGCAGCCAACGACTAGTCACAGATACGCAGTATTTT	CASSQRLVTDTQYF
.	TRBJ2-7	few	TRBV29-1	TGCAGCGTTGCCGGGGAGCGGACCTACGAGCAGTACTTC	CSVAGERTYEQYF
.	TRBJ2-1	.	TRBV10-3	TGTGCCATCAGTCCGGGCCTAGCTCTAAACAATGAGCAGTTCTTC	CAISPGLALNNEQFF
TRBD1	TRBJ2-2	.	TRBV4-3	TGCGCCAGCAGCCCCGTACAGGGGGCTGGTACCGGGGAGCTGTTTTTT	CASSPVQGAGTGELFF
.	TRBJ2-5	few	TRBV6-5	TGTGCCAGCAGTGACAGTTTGGAGACCCAGTACTTC	CASSDSLETQYF
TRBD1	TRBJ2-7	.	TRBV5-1	TGCGCCAGCAGCAGAGACAGGGCCAACGAGCAGTACTTC	CASSRDRANEQYF
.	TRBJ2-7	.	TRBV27	TGTGCCAGCAGTTTATCGGGCAGTTCCTACGAGCAGTACTTC	CASSLSGSSYEQYF
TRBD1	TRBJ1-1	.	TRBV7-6	TGTGCCAGCAGCTCCCAGGGGGCGATGAACACTGAAGCTTTCTTT	CASSSQGAMNTEAFF
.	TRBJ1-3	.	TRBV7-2	TGTGCCAGCAGCCCCCACCCGACGGAGAGAGCTTCAAACACCATATATTTT	CASSPHPTERASNTIYF
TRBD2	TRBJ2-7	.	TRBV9	TGTGCCAGCAGCCCCGGGACTACCCCAGCCTCCGAGCAGTACTTC	CASSPGTTPASEQYF
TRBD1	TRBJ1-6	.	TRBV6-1	TGTGCCAGCAGTGGCCCGGGACAGGGAATTCCTTATAATTCACCCCTCCACTTT	CASSGPGQGIPYNSPLHF
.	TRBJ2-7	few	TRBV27	TGTGCCAGCAGTTTATCGCCAGGGACCTACGAGCAGTACTTC	CASSLSPGTYEQYF
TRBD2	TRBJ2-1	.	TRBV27	TGTGCCAGCAGTTATACTAGCGGGAGCTACAATGAGCAGTTCTTC	CASSYTSGSYNEQFF
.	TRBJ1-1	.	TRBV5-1	TGCGCCAGCAGCCGCCGAGAGGGAACAAACGGGGCTTTCTTT	CASSRREGTNGAFF
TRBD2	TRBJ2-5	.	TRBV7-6	TGTGCCAGCAGCCCCGGGACTAGCATGGAAGAGACCCAGTACTTC	CASSPGTSMEETQYF
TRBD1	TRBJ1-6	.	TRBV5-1	TGCGCCAGCAGCTGGGGGGGACAGGGGCTGAATAATTCACCCCTCCACTTT	CASSWGGQGLNNSPLHF
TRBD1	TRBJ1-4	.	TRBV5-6	TGTGCCAGCAGCTTGGTCAGGGGGCAGGAAAAACTGTTTTTT	CASSLVRGQEKLFF
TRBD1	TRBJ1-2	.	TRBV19	TGTGCCAGTAGTATAGGGGACAGCCCAACCTGGGACTATGGCTACACCTTC	CASSIGDSPTWDYGYTF
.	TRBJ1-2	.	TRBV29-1	TGCAGCGTTGAAGACCCCGGGGGTGTGGGCTACACCTTC	CSVEDPGGVGYTF
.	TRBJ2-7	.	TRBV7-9	TGTGCCAGCAGCCCTACAGCTATCTACGAGCAGTACTTC	CASSPTAIYEQYF
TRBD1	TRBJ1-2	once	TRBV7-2	TGTGCCAGCCGGACAGGGGCCCGGGGCTATGGCTACACCTTC	CASRTGARGYGYTF
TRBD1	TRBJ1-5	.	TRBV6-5	TGTGCCAGCAGTTCCTGGACAGGGGCTAAGCAGCCCCAGCATTTT	CASSSWTGAKQPQHF